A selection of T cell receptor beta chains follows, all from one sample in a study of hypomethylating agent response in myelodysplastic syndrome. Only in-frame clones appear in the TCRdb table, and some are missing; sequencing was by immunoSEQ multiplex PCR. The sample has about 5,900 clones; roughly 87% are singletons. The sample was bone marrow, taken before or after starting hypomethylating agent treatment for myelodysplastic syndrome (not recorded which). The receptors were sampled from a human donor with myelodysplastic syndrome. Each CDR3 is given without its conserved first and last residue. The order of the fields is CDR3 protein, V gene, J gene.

ASSLETGVRTGELF,TRBV18,TRBJ2-2
ASSQTGDYGYT,TRBV19,TRBJ1-2
ASTVGGRNTEAF,TRBV6-1,TRBJ1-1
ASSLGDRSEAF,TRBV5-5,TRBJ1-1
ASSLSGTGSTDTQY,TRBV5-1,TRBJ2-3
ASSQGTDRNTIY,TRBV4-3,TRBJ1-3
ASSLGGAVYNEQF,TRBV5-1,TRBJ2-1
ASSLDGGAETQY,TRBV11-2,TRBJ2-5
ASSERWQDTDTQY,TRBV10-2,TRBJ2-3
ASSPWPHAGTGATGELF,TRBV11-3,TRBJ2-2
ASSLELNYGYT,TRBV5-8,TRBJ1-2
ASSLGRMNTEAF,TRBV7-2,TRBJ1-1
ASSFSGGNTIY,TRBV7-2,TRBJ1-3
ASSSVGSALSYNEQF,TRBV27,TRBJ2-1
ASSLKAPWAGANTGELF,TRBV11-3,TRBJ2-2
ASSIGTGPRQY,TRBV7-2,TRBJ2-3
ASSLEDRPTDTQY,TRBV5-1,TRBJ2-3
ASSLGVMRKNTEAF,TRBV11-1,TRBJ1-1
ASSLGHRGTGELF,TRBV5-8,TRBJ2-2
ATSRDRGEGRVEQF,TRBV15,TRBJ2-1
ASSGPWRSNYGYT,TRBV9,TRBJ1-2
ASSLSGAQPQH,TRBV7-2,TRBJ1-5
SVADGPSDEKLF,TRBV29-1,TRBJ1-4
ASTEQGLAKNIQY,TRBV2,TRBJ2-4
AWSPGMDSPLH,TRBV30,TRBJ1-6
ASSSNLGDWGMNTEAF,TRBV7-2,TRBJ1-1
ASSQAGGGFPYEQY,TRBV4-1,TRBJ2-7
ASSSRGGNYGYT,TRBV11-2,TRBJ1-2
ASSLAGVAKNIQY,TRBV5-6,TRBJ2-4
ASSHQGYTEAF,TRBV27,TRBJ1-1
ASSFRLAGHNEQF,TRBV7-2,TRBJ2-1
ASSFGHIEQF,TRBV5-1,TRBJ2-1
ASSQALRGSADLGNTIY,TRBV4-1,TRBJ1-3
ASSLGGNSPLH,TRBV11-3,TRBJ1-6
AGTGTGGYGYT,TRBV30,TRBJ1-2
AIRPGLAGEDTQY,TRBV10-3,TRBJ2-3
ASSLAGSYGYT,TRBV5-6,TRBJ1-2
ASSADRAETQY,TRBV9,TRBJ2-5
ASMGGGLDGYT,TRBV6-6,TRBJ1-2
ASAIMDRDEQY,TRBV6-5,TRBJ2-7
ASSLEWGTEAF,TRBV7-3,TRBJ1-1
ASSPGHRPSRSGANVLT,TRBV5-1,TRBJ2-6
ASSLEGGIRETQY,TRBV11-3,TRBJ2-5
ASSREYRAASGYT,TRBV2,TRBJ1-2
SAATGINTEAF,TRBV29-1,TRBJ1-1
ASSLAGIREKLF,TRBV5-6,TRBJ1-4
ASSLTGTSYNEQF,TRBV9,TRBJ2-1
ASSEYRGETQY,TRBV25-1,TRBJ2-5